The following is a T cell receptor (beta chain) sequence with its context. Which antigen it targets is not known. Per-base qualities were not stored, and no clone one base away is much larger. TCRbeta CDR3 regions were amplified from genomic DNA by means of the immunoSEQ Assay, a bias-controlled multiplex PCR. Concerning the study's data processing: The number of nucleated cells in each sample was estimated from the amplification of reference gene primers within the assay. To quantify the absolute abundance of each unique TCRbeta CDR3 rearrangement, sequence reads were collapsed and filtered. Productive Simpson clonality was computed per sample as the square root of Simpson's diversity index over productive rearrangements. This is the immuneACCESS table as TCRdb keeps it, with only in-frame sequences that have V and J called. A part of the clones is gone; compared with another copy, unresolved V genes explain less than half, and the rest is unexplained. The V and J calls and clone size were taken over from that table, and D and trimming were inferred from the DNA. This sample has a few hundred thousand clones in its table, and roughly 86% of those were observed once. Of the sample, about 12% is held by the ten largest clones.

CDR1 and CDR2, looked up from the germline V gene (reference sequence), are LNHDA and SQIVND. The germline V and J ends show losses of 5 bases and 6 bases respectively, and no gene match explains 3 bases of the junction. The CDR3 runs 14 residues from the cysteine to the phenylalanine. Only CDR3 DNA remains: 42 bases, in frame from the first base. The sample originates from a study of blood T cell repertoires in COVID-19 (TCRdb year 2020). With respect to the entire study: Samples from collaborators originated in the United States, Italy and Spain and spanned both the acute and convalescent phases of COVID-19. The prospective study material was composed of cDNA or gDNA derived from T cells, B-cell-depleted T cells, or PBMCs. The dataset comprised deeply sampled blood TCRbeta repertoires from subjects exposed to, actively infected with, or recovered from COVID-19. A freely available public database, intended as a resource for researchers studying the immune response to SARS-CoV-2, is where the repertoires were released. Samples were obtained from the ongoing ImmuneRACE study (first 160 participants) and from some 1,200 subjects provided by 6 global collaborators. Nearly every sample came with metadata listing a de-identified subject ID, COVID-19 status, age in years and sex. Where HLA class I and class II types were available, the types were taken from metadata supplied by the sample provider, not from assay-based typing. What the study reported, not specific to this receptor: The quantity of clinical and demographic metadata differed by source and by participant and was supplied without curation.

Each collaborating institution followed its own protocols to collect whole blood in K2EDTA tubes. For TCRbeta analysis, collaborators shipped samples in one of three forms: frozen whole blood, isolated PBMCs, or DNA extracted from either of those sample types. This TCR came from a man older than 75 with acute or convalescent COVID-19. Recombination linked TRBV19 to TRBJ1-4, with 10 junctional bases fitting TRBD1. Sequenced input: peripheral blood. CDR3 protein: CASSAGTGDEKLFF. The DNA sequence is as follows: TGTGCCAGTAGTGCCGGGACAGGGGATGAAAAACTGTTTTTT.